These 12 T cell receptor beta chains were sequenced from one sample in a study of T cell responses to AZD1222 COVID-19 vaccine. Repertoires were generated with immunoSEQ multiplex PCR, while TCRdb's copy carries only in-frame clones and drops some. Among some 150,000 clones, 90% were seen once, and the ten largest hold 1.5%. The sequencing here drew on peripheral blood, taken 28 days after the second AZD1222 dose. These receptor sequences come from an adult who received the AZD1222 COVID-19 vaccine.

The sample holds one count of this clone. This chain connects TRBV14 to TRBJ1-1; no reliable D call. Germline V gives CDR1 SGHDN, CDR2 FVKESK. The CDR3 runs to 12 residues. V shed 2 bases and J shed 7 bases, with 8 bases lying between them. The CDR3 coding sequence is TGTGCCAGCAGCCAAAAGTACGGTGAAGCTTTCTTT. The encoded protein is CASSQKYGEAFF.

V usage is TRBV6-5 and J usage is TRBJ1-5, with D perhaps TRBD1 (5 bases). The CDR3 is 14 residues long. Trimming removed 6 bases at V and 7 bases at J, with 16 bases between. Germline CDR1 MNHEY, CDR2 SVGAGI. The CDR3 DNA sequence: TGTGCCAGCAGCACCCGGGGGGGAGGGCAGCCCCAGCATTTT. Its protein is CASSTRGGGQPQHF.

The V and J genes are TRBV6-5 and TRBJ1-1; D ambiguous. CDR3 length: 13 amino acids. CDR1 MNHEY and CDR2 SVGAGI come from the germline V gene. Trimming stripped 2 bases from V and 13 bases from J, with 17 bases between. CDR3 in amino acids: CASSYIGNHGDFF. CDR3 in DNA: TGTGCCAGCAGTTACATCGGCAACCACGGGGATTTCTTT.

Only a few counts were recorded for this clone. The CDR3 here is CAWSEGPFNQPQHF. The CDR3 DNA is TGTGCCTGGAGCGAGGGACCGTTCAATCAGCCCCAGCATTTT. The rearrangement links TRBV30 to TRBJ1-5; TRBD1 might be the D (5 bases). Trimming shortened V by 3 bases and J by 3 bases, and 12 bases separated the two germline ends. The CDR3 covers 14 residues. Per the germline V gene, CDR1 is GTSNPN and CDR2 is SVGIG (reference sequence).

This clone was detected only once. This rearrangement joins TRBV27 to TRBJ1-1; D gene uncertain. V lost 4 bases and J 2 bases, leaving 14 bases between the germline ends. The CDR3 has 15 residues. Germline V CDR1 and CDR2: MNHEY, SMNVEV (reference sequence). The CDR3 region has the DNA TGTGCCAGCAGTTCTTATTATCGGGGAAACACTGAAGCTTTCTTT. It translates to CASSSYYRGNTEAFF.

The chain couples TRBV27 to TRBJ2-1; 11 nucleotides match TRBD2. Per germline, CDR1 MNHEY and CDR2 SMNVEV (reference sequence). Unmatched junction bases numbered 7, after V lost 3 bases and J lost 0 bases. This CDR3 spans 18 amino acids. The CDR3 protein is CASSFIAGGESSYNEQFF. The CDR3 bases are TGTGCCAGCAGTTTCATAGCGGGGGGGGAGAGCTCCTACAATGAGCAGTTCTTC.

As DNA, the CDR3 is TGTGCCGTCATTAGCGGGAGGGCGGAGGCCCTCAATGAGCAGTTCTTC. Amino acids: CAVISGRAEALNEQFF. V and J are TRBV30 and TRBJ2-1, with TRBD2 identical over 11 bases. Trimming at V came to 8 bases and at J to 6 bases, leaving 15 bases not matched to a gene. The CDR3 spans 16 residues. Germline-derived CDR1 and CDR2 are GTSNPN and SVGIG (reference sequence). The variable domain in full, completed from reference TRBV30 and TRBJ2-1, reads SQTIHQWPATLVQPVGSPLSLECTVEGTSNPNLYWYRQAAGRGLQLLFYSVGIGQISSEVPQNLSASRPQDRQFILSSKKLLLSDSGFYLCAVISGRAEALNEQFFGPGTRLTVL.

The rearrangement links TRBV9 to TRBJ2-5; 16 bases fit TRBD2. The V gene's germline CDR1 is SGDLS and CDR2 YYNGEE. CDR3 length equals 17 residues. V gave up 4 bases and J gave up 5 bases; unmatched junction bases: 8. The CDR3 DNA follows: TGTGCCAGCAGCACAGGGACTAGCGGGGGGGCCGGCGAGACCCAGTACTTC. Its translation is CASSTGTSGGAGETQYF.

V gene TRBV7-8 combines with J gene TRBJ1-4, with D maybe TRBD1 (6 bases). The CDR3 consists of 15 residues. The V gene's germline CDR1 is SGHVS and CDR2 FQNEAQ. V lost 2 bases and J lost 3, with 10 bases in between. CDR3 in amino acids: CASSLSRGANEKLFF. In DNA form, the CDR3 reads TGTGCCAGCAGCTTATCCAGGGGTGCTAATGAAAAACTGTTTTTT.

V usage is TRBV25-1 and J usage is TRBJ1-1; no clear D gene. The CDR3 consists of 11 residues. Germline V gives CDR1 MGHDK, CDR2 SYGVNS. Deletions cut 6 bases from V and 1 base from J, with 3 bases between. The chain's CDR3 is CASRRNTEAFF. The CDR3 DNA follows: TGTGCCAGCAGAAGGAACACTGAAGCTTTCTTT.

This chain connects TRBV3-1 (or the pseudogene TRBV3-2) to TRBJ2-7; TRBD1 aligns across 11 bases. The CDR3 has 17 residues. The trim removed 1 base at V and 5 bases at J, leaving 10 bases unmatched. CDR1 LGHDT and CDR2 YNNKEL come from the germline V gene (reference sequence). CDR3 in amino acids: CASSQALGQGGLDEQYF. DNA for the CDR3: TGTGCCAGCAGCCAAGCGTTGGGACAGGGGGGGTTGGACGAGCAGTACTTC.

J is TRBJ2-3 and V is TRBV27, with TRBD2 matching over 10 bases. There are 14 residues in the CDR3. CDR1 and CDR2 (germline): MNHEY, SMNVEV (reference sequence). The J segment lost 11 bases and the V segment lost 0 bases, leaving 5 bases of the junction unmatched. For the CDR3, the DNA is TGTGCCAGCAGTTTATCGGGAAGCGGGAGGGAGCAGTATTTT. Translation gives CASSLSGSGREQYF.